The entry below describes one TCR beta chain. Its recognized antigen is unknown. No quality values exist for individual bases; no much larger clone is one base distant. This record belongs to a study of blood T cell repertoires in COVID-19 (dated by TCRdb to about 2020). At the level of the whole study: Samples covering the acute and convalescent phases of COVID-19 were provided by collaborators in the United States, Italy and Spain. The material from the prospective study consisted of cDNA or gDNA derived from T cells, B-cell-depleted T cells, or PBMCs. Deeply sampled blood TCRbeta repertoires from subjects exposed to, actively infected with, or recovered from COVID-19 were included in the dataset. The repertoires were released in a freely available public database intended as a resource for research on the immune response to SARS-CoV-2. Samples came from the ongoing ImmuneRACE study (first 160 participants) plus 1,254 subjects from 6 global collaborators. Nearly every sample came with metadata listing a de-identified subject ID, COVID-19 status, age in years and sex. Where available, HLA class I and class II types were taken from metadata supplied by the sample provider and were not determined by assay-based typing. Study-level results and caveats: Clinical and demographic metadata were provided uncurated, with the amount varying by source and participant.

One collaborating source in Seattle enrolled patients while the patients were actively infected and followed the patients over time throughout the course of disease. Each collaborating institution followed its own protocols to collect whole blood in K2EDTA tubes. For TCRbeta analysis, collaborators shipped samples in one of three forms: frozen whole blood, isolated PBMCs, or DNA extracted from either of those sample types. TCRbeta CDR3 regions were amplified from genomic DNA by means of the immunoSEQ Assay, a bias-controlled multiplex PCR. The study's own analysis went as follows. Nucleated cell counts per sample were estimated from amplification of reference gene primers within the assay. Sequence reads were collapsed and filtered to measure the absolute abundance of every unique TCRbeta CDR3 rearrangement. For each sample, productive Simpson clonality was calculated as the square root of Simpson's diversity index over productive rearrangements. Drawn from immuneACCESS, this table holds only the in-frame rearrangements with V and J called that TCRdb kept. Clones are partly lost; checked studies trace under half to an unresolved V gene and leave the rest unexplained. V and J calls plus clone size are reproduced from that table; the DNA served to infer D and trimming. Across this sample there are about 300,000 clones, with 89% seen only once. Around 1.9% of the sample is in the top ten clones.

The TCR originated in a woman in her 30s with COVID-19, enrolled during active disease. Specimen: peripheral blood.

The nucleotide sequence reads TGTGCCAGCTCGGGCAGGGGTGCAGGGCAGCCCCAGCATTTT. Its coded protein is CASSGRGAGQPQHF. This receptor chain uses TRBV2 and TRBJ1-5; TRBD1 is a possible D gene, resting on 6 matching bases. The germline V gene yields SNHLY for CDR1 and FYNNEI for CDR2. Relative to germline, V is 8 bases shorter and J is 7 bases shorter, with 18 bases between their ends. The CDR3, cysteine through phenylalanine, is 14 amino acids long. Here the CDR3 DNA is all that survives: 42 bases in frame from base 1.